This is a list of T cell receptor beta chains from one sample in a study of Ad26.COV2.S vaccination and SARS-CoV-2 variants. Generated by immunoSEQ multiplex PCR, the TCRdb table keeps only in-frame clones and is missing some. The sample has about 350,000 clones, 88% seen once. Sequenced material: peripheral blood, taken in a trial of Ad26.COV2.S vaccine versus placebo. The receptors originated from a person between 18 and 59 years old who received the Ad26.COV2.S COVID-19 vaccine or a placebo. Each CDR3 is given with its conserved first and last residue. The order of the fields is D gene, clone size, V gene, J gene, CDR3 protein, CDR3 DNA. The D gene is left open where the match is weak. The listing skips clone size in some rows; elsewhere it reads once, few, many or a size class.

>-|-|TRBV7-2|TRBJ1-6
CASSLVLAGFNSPLHF
TGTGCCAGCAGCTTAGTTTTGGCAGGGTTTAATTCACCCCTCCACTTT
>TRBD1|-|TRBV28|TRBJ2-7
CASSTGAREQYF
TGTGCCAGCAGCACAGGGGCGCGAGAGCAGTACTTC
>TRBD2|-|TRBV6-5|TRBJ2-7
CASSYGLAGGPGEQYF
TGTGCCAGCAGTTACGGGCTAGCGGGAGGGCCGGGCGAGCAGTACTTC
>-|-|TRBV6-1|TRBJ1-5
CAGSEPIEPQHF
TGTGCCGGCAGTGAACCGATCGAGCCCCAGCATTTT
>TRBD2|-|TRBV30|TRBJ2-3
CAWKSGATDTQYF
TGTGCCTGGAAGAGCGGGGCTACAGATACGCAGTATTTT
>-|-|TRBV7-3|TRBJ1-2
CASSLSSGNYGYTF
TGTGCCAGCAGCTTAAGTAGCGGAAACTATGGCTACACCTTC
>-|-|TRBV7-2|TRBJ2-5
CASSLAGGRQETQYF
TGTGCCAGCAGCTTAGCGGGGGGGCGTCAAGAGACCCAGTACTTC
>-|-|TRBV19|TRBJ1-5
CASSIGFREVNQPQHF
TGTGCCAGTAGTATTGGTTTCAGGGAAGTCAATCAGCCCCAGCATTTT
>-|few|TRBV30|TRBJ1-5
CAWSVNNQPQHF
TGTGCCTGGAGTGTGAACAATCAGCCCCAGCATTTT
>-|-|TRBV6-5|TRBJ1-1
CASSYRGHYEAFF
TGTGCCAGCAGTTACAGGGGACACTATGAAGCTTTCTTT
>TRBD2|-|TRBV4-3|TRBJ2-7
CASSQLSTTSGGAGEQYF
TGCGCCAGCAGCCAGCTCTCAACTACTAGCGGGGGGGCCGGCGAGCAGTACTTC
>TRBD1|-|TRBV11-2|TRBJ1-2
CASSPSTGGNYGYTF
TGTGCCAGCAGCCCATCGACAGGGGGCAACTATGGCTACACCTTC
>-|-|TRBV7-2|TRBJ2-1
CASSLLGRGGLRLNEQFF
TGTGCCAGCAGCTTACTAGGGAGGGGGGGGCTGCGGCTGAATGAGCAGTTCTTC
>-|-|TRBV19|TRBJ1-5
CASSTDRAIPLTQHF
TGTGCCAGTAGTACAGACCGGGCCATCCCCCTGACCCAGCATTTT
>-|-|TRBV6-2/TRBV6-3|TRBJ2-1
CASSSPGLTSSYNEQFF
TGTGCCAGCAGTTCACCGGGACTGACGAGCTCCTACAATGAGCAGTTCTTC
>-|few|TRBV7-3|TRBJ2-7
CASSLTTPGPYEQYF
TGTGCCAGCAGCTTAACCACCCCTGGCCCCTACGAGCAGTACTTC
>-|-|TRBV9|TRBJ1-2
CASSVAGGTPSYGYTF
TGTGCCAGCAGCGTAGCTGGGGGAACCCCCTCCTATGGCTACACCTTC
>TRBD2|-|TRBV2|TRBJ2-1
CASSEALRLAGEQFF
TGTGCCAGCAGTGAAGCACTTCGACTAGCGGGGGAGCAGTTCTTC
>-|-|TRBV5-1|TRBJ2-7
CASSRDILSYEQYF
TGCGCCAGCAGCCGGGACATCCTCTCCTACGAGCAGTACTTC
>-|-|TRBV6-1|TRBJ1-5
CASSEWLPFQSASRSAPQHF
TGTGCCAGCAGTGAATGGCTGCCGTTCCAATCAGCCTCTCGCTCAGCCCCCCAGCATTTT
>TRBD2|-|TRBV7-3|TRBJ2-1
CASSQTSASSYNEQFF
TGTGCCAGCAGCCAAACTAGCGCGAGCTCCTACAATGAGCAGTTCTTC
>-|-|TRBV19|TRBJ2-7
CASSNGGHGPYEQYF
TGTGCCAGTAGTAACGGGGGGCACGGTCCCTACGAGCAGTACTTC
>TRBD1|-|TRBV7-9|TRBJ2-2
CASSYPADRASGELFF
TGTGCCAGCAGCTACCCCGCTGACAGGGCTTCCGGGGAGCTGTTTTTT
>-|many|TRBV25-1|TRBJ1-1
CASSEFGVWAEAFF
TGTGCCAGCAGTGAATTTGGGGTATGGGCTGAAGCTTTCTTT
>-|-|TRBV5-1|TRBJ2-7
CASRPDSYEQYF
TGCGCCAGCAGGCCCGACAGTTACGAGCAGTACTTC
>TRBD2|-|TRBV2|TRBJ2-5
CASSAGLAGRETQYF
TGTGCCAGCAGCGCGGGACTAGCGGGAAGAGAGACCCAGTACTTC
>TRBD1|-|TRBV7-3|TRBJ1-2
CASSADRVQGYTF
TGTGCCAGCAGCGCGGACAGGGTACAGGGCTACACCTTC
>TRBD2|-|TRBV28|TRBJ2-7
CASIDPLAANYEQYF
TGTGCCAGCATCGACCCACTAGCGGCTAACTACGAGCAGTACTTC
>TRBD2|-|TRBV27|TRBJ2-1
CASSGGFGLAGPNEQFF
TGTGCCAGCAGTGGGGGCTTCGGACTAGCGGGACCCAATGAGCAGTTCTTC
>TRBD1|few|TRBV7-9|TRBJ1-6
CASSLSGQGESPLHF
TGTGCCAGCAGCTTATCGGGACAGGGGGAATCACCCCTCCACTTT
>TRBD1|-|TRBV18|TRBJ2-3
CASSPTGTGGSDTQYF
TGTGCCAGCTCACCTACCGGAACAGGGGGTTCGGATACGCAGTATTTT
>-|-|TRBV12-3/TRBV12-4|TRBJ1-1
CASRLGQYTEAFF
TGTGCCAGCAGATTAGGACAGTACACTGAAGCTTTCTTT
>TRBD2|-|TRBV5-1|TRBJ2-1
CASSLPGTSGYNEQFF
TGCGCCAGCAGCTTGCCGGGGACTAGCGGGTACAATGAGCAGTTCTTC
>TRBD2|-|TRBV9|TRBJ2-2
CASSDIAGGPYTGELFF
TGTGCCAGCAGCGATATAGCGGGGGGGCCGTACACCGGGGAGCTGTTTTTT
>-|-|TRBV5-4|TRBJ1-5
CASSLGPPLSNQPQHF
TGTGCCAGCAGCTTAGGGCCTCCATTGAGCAATCAGCCCCAGCATTTT
>TRBD1|-|TRBV30|TRBJ1-5
CAWSGTGGNQPQHF
TGTGCCTGGAGTGGGACAGGGGGGAATCAGCCCCAGCATTTT
>TRBD1|-|TRBV7-9|TRBJ1-1
CASSKPGQGDTEAFF
TGTGCCAGCAGCAAACCGGGACAGGGGGACACTGAAGCTTTCTTT
>-|-|TRBV28|TRBJ2-7
CASRPYDYLYEQYF
TGTGCCAGCAGACCATACGACTACCTCTACGAGCAGTACTTC
>TRBD1|-|TRBV7-2|TRBJ2-2
CASSPGQGTNTGELFF
TGTGCCAGCAGCCCAGGACAGGGAACGAACACCGGGGAGCTGTTTTTT
>-|-|TRBV9|TRBJ2-7
CASSVTTGNEQYF
TGTGCCAGCAGCGTAACGACCGGGAACGAGCAGTACTTC
>TRBD1|-|TRBV6-1|TRBJ1-4
CASSGNRGQPTNEKLFF
TGTGCCAGCAGTGGAAACAGGGGGCAGCCAACTAATGAAAAACTGTTTTTT
>-|-|TRBV9|TRBJ1-1
CASSATGDNTEAFF
TGTGCCAGCAGCGCCACAGGAGACAACACTGAAGCTTTCTTT
>-|-|TRBV28|TRBJ2-5
CASSLRETQYF
TGTGCCAGCAGTTTGAGAGAGACCCAGTACTTC
>-|-|TRBV21-1|TRBJ2-2
CASSGRDRISPNSNTGELFF
TGTGCCAGCAGCGGCCGGGACAGAATCAGCCCAAACTCGAACACCGGGGAGCTGTTTTTT
>TRBD1|-|TRBV7-2|TRBJ2-1
CASSLGRKTGLSYNEQFF
TGTGCCAGCAGCTTGGGGCGAAAGACAGGGTTATCCTACAATGAGCAGTTCTTC